These T cell receptor beta chains were read from a single sample in a study of preoperative IRX-2 immunotherapy in early breast cancer. The table came from immunoSEQ multiplex PCR; TCRdb's copy has only in-frame clones and leaves some out. The sample has more than 35,000 clones; about 80% are singletons. The source material was tumor tissue, sampled after IRX-2 immunotherapy. The receptors were sampled from a human donor with breast cancer. Both conserved end residues are part of each CDR3. Each record gives: D gene, V gene, J gene, clone size, CDR3 protein, CDR3 DNA. D genes are given only for firm matches. Clone size is shown for a subset of rows, as once, few, many or a class of expanded clone.

>-|TRBV6-7|TRBJ1-2|once
CASSEWQTYGYTF
TGTGCCAGCAGTGAATGGCAGACCTATGGCTACACCTTC
>TRBD1|TRBV15|TRBJ2-5|-
CATSSRGQGEVSQETQYF
TGTGCCACCAGCAGCAGGGGACAGGGAGAGGTTAGCCAAGAGACCCAGTACTTC
>-|TRBV19|TRBJ1-5|-
CASSTAGSNQPQHF
TGTGCCAGTAGTACCGCAGGGAGCAATCAGCCCCAGCATTTT
>TRBD1|TRBV19|TRBJ2-7|-
CASSIGTGGSNEQYF
TGTGCCAGTAGTATAGGGACAGGGGGCTCCAACGAGCAGTACTTC
>TRBD2|TRBV28|TRBJ2-7|-
CASSLGGREQYF
TGTGCCAGCAGTTTGGGGGGGAGGGAGCAGTACTTC
>-|TRBV11-3|TRBJ2-7|few
CASSLFPGVSYEQYF
TGTGCCAGCAGCTTATTCCCGGGAGTATCCTACGAGCAGTACTTC
>TRBD2|TRBV19|TRBJ2-7|-
CASSPRLAGSSYEQYF
TGTGCCAGTAGTCCGCGACTAGCGGGGAGCTCCTACGAGCAGTACTTC
>-|TRBV5-1|TRBJ2-7|-
CASSLSRGLSEQYF
TGCGCCAGCAGCTTGTCCAGGGGACTCTCCGAGCAGTACTTC
>TRBD1|TRBV6-8|TRBJ1-1|-
CASSYTDRDEAFF
TGTGCCAGCAGTTACACGGACAGGGATGAAGCTTTCTTT
>-|TRBV7-2|TRBJ1-1|-
CASSLSYADGEAFF
TGTGCCAGCAGCTTATCGTATGCTGACGGAGAAGCTTTCTTT
>-|TRBV19|TRBJ2-3|-
CASSKEVDTQYF
TGTGCCAGTAGTAAAGAGGTCGATACGCAGTATTTT
>-|TRBV19|TRBJ1-5|-
CASRLGGISNQPQHF
TGTGCCAGTAGACTAGGGGGAATCAGCAATCAGCCCCAGCATTTT
>-|TRBV18|TRBJ1-4|-
CASSPPAKRVGEKLFF
TGTGCCAGCTCACCCCCGGCGAAGAGGGTCGGGGAAAAACTGTTTTTT
>TRBD2|TRBV7-2|TRBJ2-7|-
CASSLATGGLYEQYF
TGTGCCAGCAGCTTAGCGACGGGAGGGCTGTACGAGCAGTACTTC
>-|TRBV7-1|TRBJ1-2|-
CASSFSRWVGYTF
TGTGCCAGCAGCTTTTCCCGGTGGGTGGGTTACACCTTC
>TRBD1|TRBV5-1|TRBJ1-4|few
CASSFNRGGNEKLFF
TGCGCCAGCAGCTTCAACAGGGGGGGTAATGAAAAACTGTTTTTT
>-|TRBV14|TRBJ2-1|-
CASSQRPCDLPGQGNEQFF
TGTGCCAGCAGCCAACGCCCATGCGATCTGCCCGGTCAGGGAAATGAGCAGTTCTTC
>-|TRBV6-8|TRBJ1-4|-
CASSYSIEGKLFF
TGTGCCAGCAGTTACTCAATTGAAGGAAAACTGTTTTTT
>-|TRBV6-8|TRBJ1-5|few
CASSYPQGGQPQHF
TGTGCCAGCAGTTACCCCCAGGGAGGTCAGCCCCAGCATTTT
>TRBD1|TRBV30|TRBJ1-1|-
CAWGRGLLEAFF
TGTGCCTGGGGGAGGGGGCTGTTGGAAGCTTTCTTT
>-|TRBV28|TRBJ2-1|once
CASSLSSVKGEQFF
TGTGCCAGCAGTTTATCCTCGGTGAAGGGTGAGCAGTTCTTC
>-|TRBV19|TRBJ1-5|-
CASNTAGNSNQPQHF
TGTGCCAGTAACACTGCAGGGAATAGCAATCAGCCCCAGCATTTT
>TRBD1|TRBV14|TRBJ1-1|-
CASSLGQVNTEAFF
TGTGCCAGCAGCCTGGGACAGGTGAACACTGAAGCTTTCTTT
>TRBD2|TRBV11-3|TRBJ2-3|-
CASSFVAGGSDTQYF
TGTGCCAGCAGCTTCGTGGCGGGAGGTTCAGATACGCAGTATTTT
>-|TRBV2|TRBJ1-2|once
CASSEGGGGYGYTF
TGTGCCAGCAGTGAGGGAGGTGGGGGCTATGGCTACACCTTC
>TRBD1|TRBV11-3|TRBJ2-5|-
CASSLGETGGGETQYF
TGTGCCAGCAGCTTAGGGGAGACAGGGGGCGGCGAGACCCAGTACTTC
>TRBD1|TRBV11-3|TRBJ2-3|-
CASSRRTGGMGSTDTQYF
TGTGCCAGCAGCAGACGAACAGGGGGCATGGGTAGCACAGATACGCAGTATTTT
>-|TRBV28|TRBJ1-3|-
CASRVDSGNTIYF
TGTGCCAGCAGGGTTGACTCTGGAAACACCATATATTTT
>-|TRBV18|TRBJ1-2|-
CASSPGGPKISF
TGTGCCAGCTCACCCGGCGGTCCAAAGATTTCCTTC
>-|TRBV6-8|TRBJ2-7|few
CASSYSGSGAYEQYF
TGTGCCAGCAGTTACTCAGGGTCGGGCGCCTACGAGCAGTACTTC
>TRBD1|TRBV19|TRBJ2-7|-
CASTPRDRVGGVSEQYF
TGTGCCAGTACCCCCAGGGACAGGGTAGGCGGTGTATCCGAGCAGTACTTC
>-|TRBV22-1|TRBJ1-5|-
CASRVGQGAKHF
-
>TRBD1|TRBV5-1|TRBJ2-6|-
CASSTTTGPSGANVLTF
TGCGCCAGCAGCACGACGACAGGGCCATCTGGGGCCAACGTCCTGACTTTC
>TRBD1|TRBV7-1|TRBJ1-4|-
CASSFRSGTDNEKLFF
TGTGCCAGCAGCTTTAGGTCCGGGACAGATAATGAAAAACTGTTTTTT
>TRBD1|TRBV11-3|TRBJ1-2|-
CASSFGQGANYGYTF
TGTGCCAGCAGCTTTGGGCAGGGGGCAAACTATGGCTACACCTTC
>TRBD1|TRBV19|TRBJ2-2|-
CASKKAGQGRTGELFF
TGTGCCAGTAAAAAGGCCGGACAGGGGCGCACCGGGGAGCTGTTTTTT
>-|TRBV19|TRBJ1-3|-
CASADSSGNTIYF
TGTGCCAGTGCGGACAGCTCTGGAAACACCATATATTTT
>TRBD2|TRBV19|TRBJ2-5|-
CASSIGTSGSHETQYF
TGTGCCAGTAGTATCGGGACTAGCGGGAGTCACGAGACCCAGTACTTC
>TRBD2|TRBV4-1|TRBJ2-7|-
CASSQGPAGGYEQYF
TGCGCCAGCAGCCAAGGCCCAGCGGGAGGATACGAGCAGTACTTC
>TRBD1|TRBV5-1|TRBJ2-7|-
CASSLGDRFSEQYF
TGCGCCAGCAGCTTAGGGGACAGGTTCTCCGAGCAGTACTTC
>-|TRBV6-7|TRBJ2-7|-
CASQPDGYLYEQYF
TGTGCCAGCCAACCGGACGGCTACCTTTACGAGCAGTACTTC
>-|TRBV10-1|TRBJ2-3|-
CASSDDSHDTQYF
TGCGCCAGCAGTGACGATAGCCACGATACGCAGTATTTT
>-|TRBV15|TRBJ2-3|-
CATSRDLAAYNQLRWGDTQYF
TGTGCCACCAGCAGAGATCTGGCGGCCTACAACCAGCTCCGTTGGGGGGATACGCAGTATTTT
>TRBD2|TRBV7-7|TRBJ2-7|-
CASSLGAGGLVDEQYF
TGTGCCAGCAGCTTGGGAGCGGGGGGCTTAGTCGACGAGCAGTACTTC
>TRBD2|TRBV15|TRBJ2-7|-
CATSRDIAGGSYEQYF
TGTGCCACCAGCAGAGATATAGCGGGAGGATCCTACGAGCAGTACTTC
>-|TRBV12-5|TRBJ2-1|once
CASTTRHEQFF
TGTGCCAGCACCACTCGTCATGAGCAGTTCTTC
>-|TRBV28|TRBJ2-7|-
CASKTLRGLSSYEQYF
TGTGCCAGCAAGACTTTACGTGGGTTGAGCTCCTACGAGCAGTACTTC
>TRBD2|TRBV5-1|TRBJ2-7|once
CASSLALGLAGARSYEQYF
TGCGCCAGCAGCTTGGCCCTGGGACTAGCGGGAGCAAGGAGCTACGAGCAGTACTTC
>-|TRBV6-8|TRBJ2-7|-
CASSSQGYEQYF
TGTGCCAGCAGTTCCCAGGGCTACGAGCAGTACTTC
>-|TRBV19|TRBJ2-3|-
CASSETSADTQYF
TGTGCCAGTAGCGAAACTTCGGCAGATACGCAGTATTTT
>TRBD1|TRBV18|TRBJ2-6|-
CASSERQGTGANVLTF
TGTGCCAGCTCAGAGAGACAGGGCACTGGGGCCAACGTCCTGACTTTC
>-|TRBV5-1|TRBJ1-4|-
CASSSRGTNEKLFF
TGCGCCAGCAGCTCCAGGGGAACTAATGAAAAACTGTTTTTT
>-|TRBV9|TRBJ2-2|-
CASSVRNTGELFF
TGTGCCAGCAGCGTCAGAAACACCGGGGAGCTGTTTTTT
>-|TRBV5-1|TRBJ2-6|few
CASKSLASSGANVLTF
TGCGCCAGCAAAAGTCTAGCCAGCTCTGGGGCCAACGTCCTGACTTTC
>-|TRBV19|TRBJ1-4|-
CASSMRPRTTVPLANEKLFF
TGTGCCAGTAGTATGCGACCCCGCACTACAGTTCCGCTGGCTAATGAAAAACTGTTTTTT